The 13 T cell receptor beta chains in this list originate from one sample, sequenced in a study of T cell repertoires in cytomegalovirus infection. These TCRs are of unknown antigen specificity. TCRdb fed the reads into MiXCR, producing one record per CDR3 protein. Of fewer than 900,000 distinct CDR3 sequences detected, around 29% appear once; the ten largest clones hold around 13%. The material was cultured CD8+ T cells from PBMCs, obtained from culture after CMV antigen stimulation. These TCRs come from a human donor in good health (CMV status not recorded). Some clones in this sample may be carry-over from other donors' samples.

This clonotype was detected only a few times. The chain links TRBV27 to TRBJ1-5; D not resolved. This CDR3 is 15 amino acids long. Trimming pared 7 bases from V and 0 bases from J, leaving 13 bases between. Looked up from germline, CDR1 is MNHEY and CDR2 is SMNVEV (reference sequence). Here the CDR3 reads CASMREGTSNQPQHF. The CDR3 DNA follows: TGTGCCAGCATGAGGGAGGGAACTAGCAATCAGCCCCAGCATTTT.

This clonotype was counted many times. The chain carries TRBV12-3 or TRBV12-4 and TRBJ1-2, with TRBD1 matching over 12 bases. CDR3 length equals 16 residues. The V gene end was trimmed by 5 bases and the J gene end by 7 bases; junction bases not matched to a gene: 11. The CDR3 DNA reads TGTGCCAGCAGTCCACCGGGACAGGGGGCGAGGGTTGGCTACACCTTC. It encodes CASSPPGQGARVGYTF.

This clonotype was seen a few times. This rearrangement joins TRBV27 to TRBJ1-6; D gene uncertain. This CDR3 comprises 14 residues. Looked up from germline, CDR1 is MNHEY and CDR2 is SMNVEV (reference sequence). V was shortened by 5 bases and J by 9 bases, with 14 bases between the two germline ends. The CDR3 bases are TGTGCCAGCAGTCTGAAAAGACTAGGTTCACCCCTCCACTTT. Its protein is CASSLKRLGSPLHF.

This clonotype has a handful of counts. The gene calls are TRBV5-4 and TRBJ1-6; 7 bases are shared with TRBD1. The germline V gene encodes CDR1 SGHNT and CDR2 YYREEE (reference sequence). This CDR3 has 17 amino acids. The trim removed 5 bases at V and 0 bases at J, leaving 8 bases unmatched. The CDR3 DNA follows: TGTGCCAGCAGTATTGACAGGGCGACCTCCTATAATTCACCCCTCCACTTT. Amino acids: CASSIDRATSYNSPLHF.

The V gene is TRBV27, the J gene TRBJ1-2; 7 nucleotides line up with TRBD1. Germline V gives CDR1 MNHEY, CDR2 SMNVEV (reference sequence). With 5 bases clipped from V and 3 bases from J, the junction kept 12 bases outside the gene matches. This CDR3 has 16 amino acids. CDR3 DNA sequence: TGTGCCAGCAGTCTCCTCCGAGGGGGCGATCACTATGGCTACACCTTC. This translates into CASSLLRGGDHYGYTF.

This clonotype was recorded a few times. The V gene is TRBV27, the J gene TRBJ1-5; D gene ambiguous. The CDR3 consists of 13 residues. Germline-derived CDR1 and CDR2 are MNHEY and SMNVEV (reference sequence). V was shortened by 3 bases and J by 3 bases, with 6 bases between the two germline ends. The CDR3 protein is CASSFGVNQPQHF. In DNA, the CDR3 is TGTGCCAGCAGTTTCGGGGTCAATCAGCCCCAGCATTTT.

In its sample, this clonotype was seen a few times. The V gene is TRBV9, the J gene TRBJ1-2; D not certain. V lost 5 bases and J lost 4, with 9 bases in between. This CDR3 has 12 residues. The germline V gene has CDR1 SGDLS and CDR2 YYNGEE. CDR3 sequence (DNA): TGTGCCAGCAGAGCGGGAGTCTATGGCTACACCTTC. Translated: CASRAGVYGYTF.

This clonotype was recorded a few times. This rearrangement joins TRBV27 to TRBJ2-3; TRBD1 matches at 10 bases. The CDR3 is 17 residues long. The V gene end was trimmed by 4 bases and the J gene end by 3 bases; junction bases not matched to a gene: 10. Per the germline V gene, CDR1 is MNHEY and CDR2 is SMNVEV (reference sequence). The CDR3 DNA follows: TGTGCCAGCAGTTCCCTGAGGACAGGGGGGATGACAGATACGCAGTATTTT. It specifies CASSSLRTGGMTDTQYF.

This clonotype was detected a few times. The chain uses TRBV6-1 and TRBJ2-7, with 9 bases fitting TRBD1. V was pared by 8 bases and J by 7 bases, with 3 bases of the junction left unmatched. The germline CDR1 and CDR2 sequences are MNHNS and SASEGT. The CDR3 sequence is 11 residues long. CDR3 coding DNA: TGTGCCAGCGGGGGACAGGGTGAGCAGTACTTC. Amino acids: CASGGQGEQYF.

This chain links TRBV6-1 with TRBJ1-5; D gene ambiguous. The CDR3 has 19 residues. The ends were cut back, 7 bases at V and 4 bases at J, with 29 bases in the middle. From germline, CDR1 is MNHNS and CDR2 SASEGT. CDR3 nucleotides: TGTGCCAGCAAGTGGAGACACAGCCCTTATAGCAATCAGAATCAGCCCCAGCATTTT. This encodes CASKWRHSPYSNQNQPQHF.

V usage is TRBV27 and J usage is TRBJ2-7; the match to TRBD1 covers 9 bases. The CDR3 is 16 amino acids. V shed 2 bases, J shed 2 bases, and the junction held 7 bases outside the gene matches. Germline V gene lookup returns CDR1 MNHEY and CDR2 SMNVEV (reference sequence). CDR3 in amino acids: CASSLRGTGNPYEQYV. CDR3 bases: TGTGCCAGCAGTTTAAGGGGGACAGGGAATCCCTACGAGCAGTACGTC.

The chain couples TRBV6-5 to TRBJ2-5; TRBD2 matches 8 bases. The CDR3 totals 16 residues. Germline assignment: CDR1 MNHEY and CDR2 SVGAGI. V lost 6 bases, J lost 2 bases, and 11 bases stayed unmatched. The CDR3 spells CASSRWDGGGQETQYF. The CDR3 region has the DNA TGTGCCAGCAGCCGTTGGGACGGGGGGGGGCAAGAGACCCAGTACTTC.

This clonotype was recorded once. The J gene is TRBJ1-5, the V gene TRBV6-2 or TRBV6-3; 12 bases are a match to TRBD1. CDR1 is MNHEY, CDR2 SVGEGT, per germline. J was trimmed by 6 bases and V by 11 bases; bases with no gene match: 5. The CDR3 runs 13 residues. This chain's CDR3 is CAAGTGGLQPQHF. The CDR3 nucleotides are TGTGCCGCCGGGACAGGGGGCCTTCAGCCCCAGCATTTT.